This T cell receptor beta chain derives from a study of cytomegalovirus exposure and HLA in healthy donors (dated by TCRdb to about 2017). About the study as a whole: In an earlier analysis of some 610 of the donors, under 300 Gb of sequence data and 90 million to 130 million unique TCR beta sequences from 180 million or so T cells were reported. On average, roughly 250,000 unique TCR beta nucleotide sequences were sequenced per donor among 398 genotyped donors of the cohort, with roughly a sixth of those sequences being non-productive. The aim of the study was to test whether cataloging public T cell receptors could identify signatures of past pathogen exposure. Every repertoire in the discovery cohort had been generated on one and the same sequencing platform. The T cell repertoires of around 730 subjects were profiled by immunosequencing and related to cytomegalovirus serostatus. Rather than drawing on any new phenotypic data, the later analysis identified candidate immune exposures from TCR beta sequences and the way those sequences occurred across donors. Donor age, sex, ethnicity and CMV serostatus were collected together with the repertoire data. HLA typing included class I and class II loci at four-digit resolution. Typing coverage differed by locus: A, B, C, DRB1 and DQB1 were typed in roughly 629-630 donors, DQA1 in 522, DPA1 in around 600, and DPB1 in 400 to 490. Besides the first cohort of roughly 660 subjects, a separate validation cohort made up of roughly 120 different subjects was used. To study patterns of TCR occurrence, a later analysis re-analyzed previously published TCR beta repertoires from around 660 donors and added high-resolution HLA genotyping. Several DR-DQ haplotypes were treated as single units for association and clustering because of strong linkage in the cohort. In a later genetic analysis, genome-wide SNP genotypes for about three fifths of the roughly 670 donors were used, and that subset was treated as a discovery cohort. An earlier analysis of around 540 of the donors applied high-throughput TCR beta sequencing to assess whether each TCR beta V gene segment acted as functional or pseudogenic. High-throughput TCR immunosequencing, statistical association of individual TCRs with disease status, and machine learning were combined to predict cytomegalovirus infection status. Roughly 300 gigabases of sequencing data and roughly 90 million unique TCR sequences were included in an early release covering about 700 HLA-typed donors. Of the roughly 400 genotyped donors, 81% fell in the genetic ancestry cluster associated with self-reported Caucasian donors.

Measured from the cysteine to the phenylalanine, the CDR3 is 12 residues long. Only the CDR3 portion is preserved as DNA: 36 bases, with reading frame beginning at the first base. The germline V gene sets CDR1 to LGHNA and CDR2 to YNFKEQ. Compared with germline, V lacks 3 bases and J lacks 7 bases; bases without a gene match: 0. Library creation used the immunoSEQ multiplex PCR assay. For the multiplex PCR, a mixture combining 60 forward primers for TCR Vbeta segments and 13 reverse primers for TCR Jbeta segments was used. The CDR3 region of rearranged TCR beta genes was amplified from genomic DNA by a multiplex PCR assay. The Illumina HiSeq System was used to sequence the amplified TCR beta libraries as 87-base-pair reads. Regarding the original processing steps: Across the 700 or so repertoires, a later analysis counted tens of millions of unique TCR beta chains, about 10 million of which were shared by at least two donors. Raw reads were error-corrected and collapsed into unique sequences by a nearest-neighbor algorithm in which closely related sequences were merged to remove PCR and sequencing errors. To assign V, D and J gene segments, CDR3 sequences were aligned to IMGT reference sequences. For a sequence to be retained, a match of at least six nucleotides to both a V gene segment and a J gene segment was required. A rearrangement counted as productive if the CDR3 had no stop codons and remained in frame with V and J, and every other rearrangement counted as non-productive. Following IMGT convention, CDR3 was defined as the stretch from the second conserved V-encoded cysteine up to the conserved J-encoded phenylalanine. In an earlier analysis of 550 to 650 of the donors, sequences lacking an unambiguous match to a single V gene segment were excluded. An earlier analysis of under 750 of the donors called V segments functional above 56.7% productive rearrangements and segregating when the between-donor standard deviation exceeded 5%. A statistical classification framework was developed to diagnose cytomegalovirus status using the catalog of TCR beta chain sequences. In a later analysis, V and J genes were assigned by comparing TCR nucleotide sequences against IMGT/GENE-DB human TR gene sequences. Using the TCRdist pipeline, a later analysis assigned CDR3 sequences along with most-parsimonious VDJ recombination scenarios. In a later analysis, every TCR beta chain was defined by the combination of its CDR3 amino acid sequence and its V-gene family, and reads without a unique V-gene family were dropped. A later analysis removed 500 to 650 highly shared, low-generation-probability nucleotide sequences to deal with suspected cross-contamination and a sequencing artifact. In a later analysis, a clonal expansion index was calculated for each public chain from normalized within-repertoire ranks of inferred template counts. In a later analysis, generation probabilities were computed using a VDJ recombination model fitted to out-of-frame rearrangements, and the results were checked against IGoR. In a later analysis, hypergeometric tests were used to score TCR-TCR, TCR-HLA and TCR-CMV co-occurrence, with a repertoire-size bias correction applied to TCR pairs. In a later analysis, false discovery rates were estimated by permuting HLA or CMV assignments 20 times. A later analysis grouped co-occurring TCRs with DBSCAN, adding TCRdist sequence similarity when clustering within HLA-allele-positive subsets. For co-occurrence clustering, repertoires with fewer than 30,000 or more than 120,000 public chains were excluded, along with a handful of repertoires with anomalous nucleotide sharing. The source is immuneACCESS, and TCRdb retained only in-frame sequences with V and J called. Part of the clones is not carried over; for the studies checked, unresolved V genes explain less than half of this, and the remainder is unexplained. The V and J calls and the clone size are those of that table, but D and trimming were determined from the DNA. This sample gives some 150,000 clones in total; roughly 10% of them show up just once. The ten largest clones take up roughly 2% of the sample.

Here is what the overall study found, with its caveats: In a later analysis, the rate of TCR association differed among HLA loci, with DRB1 alleles having the most associated TCRs and HLA-C alleles having the fewest. A later genetic analysis reported fewer N-insertions in productive TCRs among donors in an Asian-associated ancestry cluster than the roughly 700-donor mean. Because HLA typing was unavailable for some donors at each locus, only the typed subset was used in association tests. The 87-base-pair reads could not distinguish some IMGT-functional V segments, including TRBV6-2 and TRBV6-3, so those segments were excluded. Most CMV-associated TCR beta chains appeared to be HLA-restricted in a later analysis, and the HLA associations seemed to be driven largely by CMV exposure. In a later analysis, HLA-associated TCR beta chains were found to be more clonally expanded and to have lower generation probabilities than equally common non-associated chains. It was suggested by the authors that the approach could potentially be generalized to other disease states and immunological phenotypes. When HLA alleles, especially DR and DQ, strongly co-occurred, attributing TCR associations to individual alleles was difficult. In the study, about 150 TCR beta chains were listed as associated with cytomegalovirus. According to a later analysis, parvovirus B19, influenza, CMV and Epstein-Barr virus appeared linked to several top co-occurrence clusters. Only TCR beta chains were sequenced in this cohort, and the absence of alpha or paired-chain data limited detectable features. The presence/absence analyses assumed that sequencing depth was roughly uniform across donors, and that assumption may not be true. Linkage disequilibrium might explain the correlated functional status among segregating V segments, but an unknown experimental factor could not be excluded. The sequencing pipeline was judged likely to have produced a cluster of highly shared sequence variants as a technical artifact. The earlier analysis of around 600 of the donors excluded seventeen rarely observed V segments, including chromosome 9 orphons, because counts were too low. A further reported finding was that TCR beta sequences accurately predicted the HLA-A and HLA-B alleles for most subjects in the first cohort. CMV serostatus was the only immune exposure information available for the cohort. In a later genetic analysis, a missense DCLRE1C variant was associated with V-gene and J-gene trimming of TCR beta chains, and the association was replicated in an independent cohort. A few of the identified cytomegalovirus-associated TCR beta chains were confirmed in vitro to be specific for cytomegalovirus antigens. The classifier was reported to diagnose cytomegalovirus status with high specificity and sensitivity in both the original and validation cohorts. Broadly in line with IMGT annotations, most TCR beta V segments showed up in productive rearrangements about 87% or about 30% of the time in an earlier analysis of approximately 640 of the donors. Most TCR sequences were observed very rarely across donors, whereas some public TCRs were present in many individuals. Specific HLA alleles were associated with 15,000 to 20,000 TCR beta sequences at a false discovery rate of 0.05 in a later analysis.

With respect to this clone: The antigen this receptor binds is unknown. No much larger clone exists at a distance of one base, and base qualities are not known.

The cohort was made up of 650 to 700 healthy bone marrow donors. Cohort members were all nominally healthy when sampled, although unrecorded immune exposures were likely present. The donor tested CMV seronegative and was one of the 352 seronegative cohort members. A peripheral blood sample was collected from each donor, and TCR beta sequencing was performed on peripheral blood mononuclear cells. The Qiagen DNeasy Blood Extraction Kit was used to extract genomic DNA from the blood cell samples. The V and J segments used are TRBV4-2 and TRBJ1-2, with TRBD1 identical over 9 junction bases. Sequencing was carried out using PBMCs. The clonotype was recovered from a man over 45 in good health and CMV-seronegative. For the CDR3, the sequence is CASSQTGGGYTF. The bases are TGTGCCAGCAGCCAGACAGGGGGTGGCTACACCTTC.